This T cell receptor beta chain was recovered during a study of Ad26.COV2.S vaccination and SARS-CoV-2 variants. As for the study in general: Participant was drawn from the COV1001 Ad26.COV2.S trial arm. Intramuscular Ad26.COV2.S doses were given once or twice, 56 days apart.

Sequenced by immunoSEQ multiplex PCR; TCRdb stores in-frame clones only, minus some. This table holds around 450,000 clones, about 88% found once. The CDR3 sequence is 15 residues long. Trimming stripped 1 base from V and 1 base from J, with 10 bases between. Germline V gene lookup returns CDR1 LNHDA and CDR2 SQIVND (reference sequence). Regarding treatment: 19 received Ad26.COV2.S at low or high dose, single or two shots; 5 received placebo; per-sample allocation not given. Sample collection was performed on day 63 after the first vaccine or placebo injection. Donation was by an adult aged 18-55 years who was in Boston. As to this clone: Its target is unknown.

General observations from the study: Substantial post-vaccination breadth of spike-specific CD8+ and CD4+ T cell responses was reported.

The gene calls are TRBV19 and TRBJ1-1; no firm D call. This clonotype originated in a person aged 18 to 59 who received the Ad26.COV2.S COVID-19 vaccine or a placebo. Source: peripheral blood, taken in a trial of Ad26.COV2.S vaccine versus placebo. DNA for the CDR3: TGTGCCAGTAGTATAGCTGGGAGAACGAACACTGAAGCTTTCTTT. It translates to CASSIAGRTNTEAFF.